This T cell receptor beta chain comes out of a study of CD4+ T cells in melanoma. The study's findings and limits: In melanoma, neoantigen-specific CD4+ T cells reportedly differed in differentiation state. A reported correlation linked neoantigen-specific CD4+ T cells to CD8+, macrophage and B cell function.

The germline CDR1 and CDR2 sequences are SGHVS and FNYEAQ. The CDR3 contains 15 residues. With 2 bases removed from V and 5 bases from J, the gap between germline ends came to 16 bases. The method was immunoSEQ multiplex PCR; TCRdb's version includes in-frame clones alone and lacks a portion of them. The table lists about 10,000 clones, 50% to 75% of them singletons. Concerning this clone: What it binds is not known.

The specimen was cells from a culture (not recorded whether cultured in vitro). This receptor was obtained from a human donor with melanoma. The rearrangement uses TRBV7-6 and TRBJ2-7; no clear D gene. CDR3 bases: TGTGCCAGCAGCTTATCACGGGCTTCGGCGGACGAGCAGTACTTC. Translation: CASSLSRASADEQYF.